This TCR beta chain is drawn from a study of blood T cell repertoires in COVID-19. Study in general: Spain, Italy and the United States supplied samples that represented acute and convalescent COVID-19. PBMCs, B-cell-depleted T cells, or T cells were the source of the cDNA or gDNA that made up the material.

Germline V CDR1 and CDR2: SQVTM, ANQGSEA. CDR3 length: 13 amino acids. Deletions cut 4 bases from V and 5 bases from J, with 14 bases between. Per the original data handling: From reference gene primer amplification, estimates of nucleated cell counts were derived. The method was immunoSEQ multiplex PCR; TCRdb's version includes in-frame clones alone and lacks a portion of them. D and trimming come from the DNA, and the V and J calls and clone size come from that table. Of about 91,000 clones in the sample, roughly 78% are singletons; the top ten hold about 7%. The origin of this receptor is a man aged 50 to 59 with active or convalescent COVID-19. Sequences were obtained from peripheral blood. The gene calls are TRBV29-1 and TRBJ1-1; a weak D match, TRBD1 (6 bases). DNA for the CDR3: TGCAGCGTTGTTTTGGGGGCGAAAACTGAAGCTTTCTTT. It translates to CSVVLGAKTEAFF.